This T cell receptor (beta chain) was observed in a study of cytomegalovirus exposure and HLA in healthy donors. Study-wide findings and caveats: In a later analysis, HLA-C alleles had the fewest associated TCRs, DRB1 alleles the most.

The PCR made use of 60 Vbeta and 13 Jbeta primers. The protocol was immunoSEQ multiplex PCR, while the TCRdb copy is restricted to in-frame clones and leaves out a portion. The table lists about 100,000 clones, 76% of them singletons, with roughly 19% in the top ten. Healthy bone marrow donors supplied every sample. These donors counted as nominally healthy when sampled, but unrecorded immune exposures were likely. Looked up from germline, CDR1 is MNHNS and CDR2 is SASEGT. The CDR3 extends over 17 amino acids. J lost 0 bases, V lost 3 bases, and 8 bases had no gene match. On this clone itself: Its specificity is not known.

This chain joins TRBV6-1 and TRBJ1-5; 7 bases are a match to TRBD1. The sequencing input was PBMCs. The receptor was isolated from a woman in her fifties or sixties in good health and CMV-seropositive. This chain's CDR3 is CASSDRQGIYSNQPQHF. The DNA of the CDR3 is TGTGCCAGCAGTGACCGACAGGGAATCTATAGCAATCAGCCCCAGCATTTT.